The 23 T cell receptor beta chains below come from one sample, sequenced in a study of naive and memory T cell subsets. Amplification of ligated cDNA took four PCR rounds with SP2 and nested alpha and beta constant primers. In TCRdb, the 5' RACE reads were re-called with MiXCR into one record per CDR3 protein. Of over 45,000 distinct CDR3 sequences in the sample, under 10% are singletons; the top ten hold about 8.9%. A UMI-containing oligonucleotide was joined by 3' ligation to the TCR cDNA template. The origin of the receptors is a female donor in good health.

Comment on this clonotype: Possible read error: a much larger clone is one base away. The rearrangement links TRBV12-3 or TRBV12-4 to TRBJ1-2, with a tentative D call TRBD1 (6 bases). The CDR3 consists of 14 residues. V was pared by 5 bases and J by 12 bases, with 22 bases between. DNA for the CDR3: TGTGCCAGCAGTCCCGACGCGGACAGAAAGGGCGACACCTTC. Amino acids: CASSPDADRKGDTF.

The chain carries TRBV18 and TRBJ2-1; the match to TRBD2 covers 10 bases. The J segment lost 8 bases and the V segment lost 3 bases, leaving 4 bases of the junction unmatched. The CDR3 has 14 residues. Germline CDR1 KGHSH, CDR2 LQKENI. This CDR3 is CASSPTSGEDEQFF. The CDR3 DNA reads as TGTGCCAGCTCACCCACTAGCGGGGAGGATGAGCAGTTCTTC.

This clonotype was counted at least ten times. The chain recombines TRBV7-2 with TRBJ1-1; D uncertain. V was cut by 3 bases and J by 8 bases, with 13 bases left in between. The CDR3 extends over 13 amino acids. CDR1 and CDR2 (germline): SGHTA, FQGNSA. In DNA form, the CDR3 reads TGTGCCAGCAGCTTTGGGAGGAGCCGAGAAGCTTTCTTT. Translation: CASSFGRSREAFF.

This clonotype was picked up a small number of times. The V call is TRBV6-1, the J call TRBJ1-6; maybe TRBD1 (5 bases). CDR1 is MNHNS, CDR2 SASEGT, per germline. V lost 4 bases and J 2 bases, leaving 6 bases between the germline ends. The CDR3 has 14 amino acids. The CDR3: CASSAGPYNSPLHF. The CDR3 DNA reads TGTGCCAGCAGTGCGGGACCCTATAATTCACCCCTCCACTTT.

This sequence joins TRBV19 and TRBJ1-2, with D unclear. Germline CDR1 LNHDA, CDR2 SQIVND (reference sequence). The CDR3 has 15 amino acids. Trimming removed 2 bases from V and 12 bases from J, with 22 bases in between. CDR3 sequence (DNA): TGTGCCAGTAGTATAATCGCAGTCACGGAGGGCGGCGACACCTTC. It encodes CASSIIAVTEGGDTF.

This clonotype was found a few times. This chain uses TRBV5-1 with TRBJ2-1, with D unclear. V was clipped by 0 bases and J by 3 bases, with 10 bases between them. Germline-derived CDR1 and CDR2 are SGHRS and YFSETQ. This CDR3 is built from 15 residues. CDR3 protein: CASSLGRNYYNEQFF. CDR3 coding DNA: TGCGCCAGCAGCTTGGGCAGGAACTACTACAATGAGCAGTTCTTC.

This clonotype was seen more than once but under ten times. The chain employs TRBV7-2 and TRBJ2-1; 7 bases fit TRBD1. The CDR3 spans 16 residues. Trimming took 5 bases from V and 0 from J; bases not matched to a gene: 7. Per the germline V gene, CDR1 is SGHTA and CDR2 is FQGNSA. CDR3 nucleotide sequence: TGTGCCAGCAGCATCCGGGACAGAGGCTCCTACAATGAGCAGTTCTTC. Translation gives CASSIRDRGSYNEQFF.

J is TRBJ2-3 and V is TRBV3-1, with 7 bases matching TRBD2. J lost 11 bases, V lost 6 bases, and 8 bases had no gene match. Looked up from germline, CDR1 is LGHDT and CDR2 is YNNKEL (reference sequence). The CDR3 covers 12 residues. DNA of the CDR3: TGTGCCAGCAGTCCGTTAGCGGGTCAGCAGTATTTT. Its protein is CASSPLAGQQYF.

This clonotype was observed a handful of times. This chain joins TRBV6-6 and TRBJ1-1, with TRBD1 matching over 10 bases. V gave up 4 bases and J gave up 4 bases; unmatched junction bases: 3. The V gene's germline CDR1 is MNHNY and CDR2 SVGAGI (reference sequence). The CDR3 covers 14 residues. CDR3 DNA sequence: TGTGCCAGCAGTTCGCGACAGGGGGCCACTGAAGCTTTCTTT. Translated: CASSSRQGATEAFF.

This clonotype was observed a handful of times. Here the CDR3 reads CASSLRGSAEQYF. The CDR3 DNA reads as TGTGCCAGCAGCCTCCGGGGTTCGGCCGAGCAGTACTTC. The J gene is TRBJ2-7, the V gene TRBV7-9; D is perhaps TRBD2 (5 bases). The CDR3 covers 13 residues. Germline V gene sequence: CDR1 SEHNR, CDR2 FQNEAQ (reference sequence). The V and J ends lost 5 bases and 6 bases respectively, with 14 bases between them.

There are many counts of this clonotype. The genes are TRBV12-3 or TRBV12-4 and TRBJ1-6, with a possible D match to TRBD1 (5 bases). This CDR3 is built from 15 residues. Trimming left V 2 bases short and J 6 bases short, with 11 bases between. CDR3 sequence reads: CASSLRGSSNSPLHF. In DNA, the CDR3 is TGTGCCAGCAGTTTAAGGGGTTCAAGTAATTCACCCCTCCACTTT.

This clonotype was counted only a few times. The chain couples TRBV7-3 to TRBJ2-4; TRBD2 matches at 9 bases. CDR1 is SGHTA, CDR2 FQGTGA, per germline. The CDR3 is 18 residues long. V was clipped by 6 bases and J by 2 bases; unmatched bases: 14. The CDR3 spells CASSLLAGRGLTKNIQYF. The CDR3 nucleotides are TGTGCCAGCAGTCTCCTAGCGGGGAGGGGGTTAACCAAAAACATTCAGTACTTC.

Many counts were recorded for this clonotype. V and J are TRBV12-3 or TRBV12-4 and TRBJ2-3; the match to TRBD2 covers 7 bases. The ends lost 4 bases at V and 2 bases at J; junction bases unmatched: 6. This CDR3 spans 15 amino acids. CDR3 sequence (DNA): TGTGCCAGCAGTTACCGGGACTACCACACAGATACGCAGTATTTT. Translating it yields CASSYRDYHTDTQYF.

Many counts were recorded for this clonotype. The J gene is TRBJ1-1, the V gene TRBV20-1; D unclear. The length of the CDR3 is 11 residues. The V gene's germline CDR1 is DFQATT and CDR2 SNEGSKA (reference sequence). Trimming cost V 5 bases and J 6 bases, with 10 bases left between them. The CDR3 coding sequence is TGCAGTGCTGAGCAGTGGCCTGAAGCTTTCTTT. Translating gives CSAEQWPEAFF.

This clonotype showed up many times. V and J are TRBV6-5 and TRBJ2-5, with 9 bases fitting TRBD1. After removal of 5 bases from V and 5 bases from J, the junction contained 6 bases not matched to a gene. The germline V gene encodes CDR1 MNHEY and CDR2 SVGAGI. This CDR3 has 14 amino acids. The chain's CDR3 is CASSLRTGEETQYF. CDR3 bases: TGTGCCAGCAGTCTGCGGACAGGGGAGGAGACCCAGTACTTC.

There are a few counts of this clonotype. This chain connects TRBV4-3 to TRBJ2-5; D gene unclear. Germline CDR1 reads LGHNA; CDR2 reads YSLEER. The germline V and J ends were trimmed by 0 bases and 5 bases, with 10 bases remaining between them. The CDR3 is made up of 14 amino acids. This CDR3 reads CASSQELVYETQYF. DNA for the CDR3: TGCGCCAGCAGCCAAGAATTAGTATACGAGACCCAGTACTTC.

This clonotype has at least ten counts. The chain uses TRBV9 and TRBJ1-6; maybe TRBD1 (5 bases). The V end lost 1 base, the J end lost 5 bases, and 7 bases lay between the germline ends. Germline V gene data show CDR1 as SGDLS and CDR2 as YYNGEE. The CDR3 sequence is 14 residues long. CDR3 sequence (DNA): TGTGCCAGCAGCGTATTAGGGGATAATTCACCCCTCCACTTT. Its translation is CASSVLGDNSPLHF. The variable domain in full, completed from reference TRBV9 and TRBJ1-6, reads DSGVTQTPKHLITATGQRVTLRCSPRSGDLSVYWYQQSLDQGLQFLIQYYNGEERAKGNILERFSAQQFPDLHSELNLSSLELGDSALYFCASSVLGDNSPLHFGNGTRLTVT.

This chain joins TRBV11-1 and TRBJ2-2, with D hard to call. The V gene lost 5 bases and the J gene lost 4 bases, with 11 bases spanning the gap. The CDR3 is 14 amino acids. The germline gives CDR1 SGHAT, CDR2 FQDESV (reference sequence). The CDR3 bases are TGTGCCAGCAGCCCAGTTGATGGCACCGGGGAGCTGTTTTTT. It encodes CASSPVDGTGELFF.

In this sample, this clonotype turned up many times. The CDR3 spells CASSLGSGSPLHF. In DNA form, the CDR3 reads TGTGCCAGCAGCTTAGGGTCAGGTTCACCCCTCCACTTT. V and J are TRBV7-9 and TRBJ1-6; no clear D gene. V was clipped by 1 base and J by 9 bases, with 7 bases between them. Germline CDR1 reads SEHNR; CDR2 reads FQNEAQ (reference sequence). The CDR3 length is 13 residues.

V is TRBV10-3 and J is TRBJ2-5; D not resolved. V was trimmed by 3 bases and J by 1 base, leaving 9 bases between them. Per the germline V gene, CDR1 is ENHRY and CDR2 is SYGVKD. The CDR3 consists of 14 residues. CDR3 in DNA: TGTGCCATCAGTGATGGACGGGTCCAAGAGACCCAGTACTTC. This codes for CAISDGRVQETQYF.

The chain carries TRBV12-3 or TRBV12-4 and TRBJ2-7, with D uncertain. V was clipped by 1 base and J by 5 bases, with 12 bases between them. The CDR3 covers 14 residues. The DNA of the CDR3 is TGTGCCAGCAGTTTAGATAACTCCCGCGACGAGCAGTACTTC. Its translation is CASSLDNSRDEQYF.

The CDR3 loop reads CASSQDGSYEQYF. In DNA form, the CDR3 reads TGTGCCAGCTCCCAGGACGGAAGCTACGAGCAGTACTTC. V usage is TRBV18 and J usage is TRBJ2-7; unclear D gene. This CDR3 contains 13 residues. Per the germline V gene, CDR1 is KGHSH and CDR2 is LQKENI. Trimming removed 6 bases at V and 3 bases at J, with 12 bases between.

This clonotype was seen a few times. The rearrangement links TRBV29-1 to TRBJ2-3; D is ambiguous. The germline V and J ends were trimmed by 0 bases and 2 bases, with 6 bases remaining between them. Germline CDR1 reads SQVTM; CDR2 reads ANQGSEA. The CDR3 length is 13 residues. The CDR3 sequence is CSVEDLNTDTQYF. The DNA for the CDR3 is TGCAGCGTTGAAGATCTTAACACAGATACGCAGTATTTT.